A few counts support the clone carrying this TCR beta chain. Its antigen remains unidentified. Profiled with immunoSEQ multiplex PCR; TCRdb holds only in-frame clones, not every one. This sample comprises under 40,000 clones, none seen once only. This related bone marrow graft donor gave peripheral blood on the day of marrow donation. Germline V gene sequence: CDR1 SGDLS, CDR2 YYNGEE. V lost 4 bases and J lost 2; bases outside the gene matches: 11. The CDR3 loop spans 16 amino acids. This specimen belongs to a study of T cells after posttransplantation cyclophosphamide. Notes on the study in general: Tissue-infiltrating T cells from skin or gut overlapped little with blood T cells. After PTCy, TRB diversity resembled that of CNI/methotrexate controls.

Source material: PBMCs. The receptor was derived from a woman between 50 and 59 years old in good health and a related stem cell transplant donor. The chain joins TRBV9 to TRBJ2-5; 7 bases fit TRBD1. The CDR3 DNA is TGTGCCAGCAGCACAGGACAGGCGCCCTCACAAGAGACCCAGTACTTC. It yields the protein CASSTGQAPSQETQYF. The full variable domain, its missing parts supplied by reference TRBV9 and TRBJ2-5, is DSGVTQTPKHLITATGQRVTLRCSPRSGDLSVYWYQQSLDQGLQFLIQYYNGEERAKGNILERFSAQQFPDLHSELNLSSLELGDSALYFCASSTGQAPSQETQYFGPGTRLLVL.